These 24 T cell receptor beta chains were sequenced from one sample in a study of T cell responses to AZD1222 COVID-19 vaccine. Assay used: immunoSEQ multiplex PCR; TCRdb lists only in-frame clones, some missing. The sample records 150,000 to 200,000 clones, over 80% being singletons. The input for sequencing was peripheral blood, taken on day 0 of AZD1222 vaccination. The receptors originated from an adult in good health.

This chain links TRBV6-2 or TRBV6-3 with TRBJ2-1; a weak D match, TRBD2 (6 bases). Germline CDR1 reads MNHEY; CDR2 reads SVGEGT. This CDR3 region has 16 residues. V dropped 5 bases and J dropped 6 bases, with 20 bases sitting between them. CDR3 in DNA: TGTGCCAGCAGTCCGCCGGCAGTCGGGGGTCTCAATGAGCAGTTCTTC. Translated: CASSPPAVGGLNEQFF.

The chain joins TRBV13 to TRBJ1-4; D is perhaps TRBD1 (6 bases). Trimming removed 1 base at V and 8 bases at J, with 14 bases between. The germline gives CDR1 PRHDT, CDR2 FYEKMQ (reference sequence). This CDR3 has 15 residues. The CDR3 DNA sequence: TGTGCCAGCAGCTTAGATATGGGGGCGGGAGAAAAACTGTTTTTT. Residues: CASSLDMGAGEKLFF.

This chain connects TRBV7-9 to TRBJ1-4; TRBD1 might be the D (5 bases). Germline CDR1 and CDR2: SEHNR and FQNEAQ (reference sequence). The CDR3 length is 12 residues. The germline V and J ends were trimmed by 6 bases and 8 bases, with 10 bases remaining between them. The CDR3 DNA is TGTGCCAGCAGTGTCACAGGAGAAAAACTGTTTTTT. It is translated as CASSVTGEKLFF. The whole variable domain, filled in from reference TRBV7-9 and TRBJ1-4, reads DTGVSQNPRHKITKRGQNVTFRCDPISEHNRLYWYRQTLGQGPEFLTYFQNEAQLEKSRLLSDRFSAERPKGSFSTLEIQRTEQGDSAMYLCASSVTGEKLFFGSGTQLSVL.

The chain uses TRBV28 and TRBJ1-3; D gene ambiguous. Germline V gene sequence: CDR1 MDHEN, CDR2 SYDVKM. This CDR3 region has 13 residues. V lost 5 bases and J lost 0, with 5 bases in between. CDR3 region: CASSTNSGNTIYF. In nucleotides, the CDR3 is TGTGCCAGCAGTACTAACTCTGGAAACACCATATATTTT.

This clone came up once. This sequence joins TRBV25-1 and TRBJ2-7; TRBD2 agrees at 11 bases. J was trimmed by 3 bases and V by 3 bases; bases with no gene match: 4. Germline-derived CDR1 and CDR2 are MGHDK and SYGVNS. The CDR3 runs to 15 residues. As DNA, the CDR3 is TGTGCCAGCAGTGACGCTAGCGGGAGGATCTACGAGCAGTACTTC. Translation: CASSDASGRIYEQYF.

The chain carries TRBV14 and TRBJ1-2, with TRBD1 identical over 8 bases. In germline, CDR1 is SGHDN, CDR2 FVKESK. This CDR3 has 13 amino acids. The J segment lost 4 bases and the V segment lost 4 bases, leaving 2 bases of the junction unmatched. Written as DNA, the CDR3 is TGTGCCAGCAGCCGGGACAGGACCTATGGCTACACCTTC. Translated, it gives CASSRDRTYGYTF.

The chain couples TRBV19 to TRBJ1-2; D is undetermined. Trimming took off 3 bases at V and 0 bases at J, with 11 bases between the two ends. Per the germline V gene, CDR1 is LNHDA and CDR2 is SQIVND (reference sequence). The CDR3 is 15 residues long. The CDR3 spells CASSMLAETNYGYTF. The CDR3 nucleotides are TGTGCCAGTAGTATGTTAGCAGAAACTAACTATGGCTACACCTTC.

This chain joins TRBV6-4 and TRBJ1-5; D gene unclear. The CDR3 sequence is 14 residues long. CDR1 and CDR2 (germline): MRHNA, SNTAGT. With 2 bases removed from V and 7 bases from J, the gap between germline ends came to 12 bases. CDR3 region: CASSDQFGRQPQHF. The CDR3 region has the DNA TGTGCCAGCAGTGACCAGTTTGGGAGGCAGCCCCAGCATTTT.

The sample holds a few counts of this clone. V gene TRBV30 combines with J gene TRBJ2-7; 9 bases are shared with TRBD2. The CDR3 is made up of 14 amino acids. CDR1 and CDR2 from the germline V gene are GTSNPN and SVGIG (reference sequence). V trimming: 2 bases; J trimming: 2 bases; junction bases outside the gene matches: 4. The CDR3 DNA sequence: TGTGCCTGGAGTTCCGGGACTAGCCCCTACGAGCAGTACTTC. This encodes CAWSSGTSPYEQYF.

The gene calls are TRBV11-2 and TRBJ1-2; unclear D gene. This CDR3 region has 12 residues. The V end was cut by 5 bases, the J end by 8 bases, with 12 bases between. Per germline, CDR1 SGHAT and CDR2 FQNNGV. CDR3 region: CASSPTLGGYTF. CDR3 bases: TGTGCCAGCAGCCCCACCTTGGGAGGCTACACCTTC.

DNA for the CDR3: TGCGCCAGCCGAACGCAAGGAGCAACTAATGAAAAACTGTTTTTT. It yields the protein CASRTQGATNEKLFF. The chain recombines TRBV4-3 with TRBJ1-4; no definite D call. The CDR3 is 15 residues long. CDR1 and CDR2 (germline): LGHNA, YSLEER. Between the trimmed V and J ends, which lost 8 bases and 0 bases, there was a span of 13 bases.

This chain connects TRBV3-1 (or the pseudogene TRBV3-2) to TRBJ2-7; TRBD2 agrees at 7 bases. Germline V CDR1 and CDR2: LGHDT, YNNKEL (reference sequence). The V segment lost 0 bases and the J segment 3 bases; nucleotides outside the gene matches: 17. This CDR3 has 19 residues. CDR3 bases: TGTGCCAGCAGCCAAGATGTTGGCGGGGGACCGGGTCGGAACTACGAGCAGTACTTC. Its protein product is CASSQDVGGGPGRNYEQYF.

This sequence joins TRBV28 and TRBJ2-1; 12 bases are a match to TRBD2. CDR1 is MDHEN and CDR2 is SYDVKM in the germline V gene. With V trimmed by 7 bases and J by 8 bases, 12 bases remained unmatched. The CDR3 extends over 16 amino acids. CDR3 amino acids: CASTPQLAGGGDEQFF. The CDR3 nucleotides are TGTGCCAGCACGCCCCAACTAGCGGGGGGCGGGGATGAGCAGTTCTTC.

This clone occurred a few times. This chain joins TRBV3-1 (or the pseudogene TRBV3-2) and TRBJ1-2; the D gene is possibly TRBD1 (5 bases). From germline, CDR1 is LGHDT and CDR2 YNNKEL (reference sequence). This CDR3 region has 12 residues. Trimming shortened V by 3 bases and J by 7 bases, and 9 bases separated the two germline ends. The CDR3 region has the DNA TGTGCCAGCAGCCAGGACAAAGCTGGCTACACCTTC. Amino acid sequence: CASSQDKAGYTF.

This chain joins TRBV3-1 (or the pseudogene TRBV3-2) and TRBJ2-3, with D tentatively TRBD2 (5 bases). The length of the CDR3 is 15 residues. V shed 1 base and J shed 0 bases, with 8 bases lying between them. CDR1 LGHDT and CDR2 YNNKEL come from the germline V gene (reference sequence). Written as DNA, the CDR3 is TGTGCCAGCAGCCAAGGCGGGTCCAGCACAGATACGCAGTATTTT. This encodes CASSQGGSSTDTQYF.

The chain is built from TRBV6-2 or TRBV6-3 and TRBJ1-1; D gene ambiguous. The V end lost 6 bases, the J end lost 5 bases, and 7 bases lay between the germline ends. CDR3 length equals 11 residues. From germline, CDR1 is MNHEY and CDR2 SVGEGT. The DNA of the CDR3 is TGTGCCAGCAGCATGGGGACTGAAGCTTTCTTT. Translated, it gives CASSMGTEAFF.

The chain couples TRBV3-1 (or the pseudogene TRBV3-2) to TRBJ2-7, with a weak D call TRBD2 (6 bases). Germline V gives CDR1 LGHDT, CDR2 YNNKEL (reference sequence). V shed 4 bases and J shed 11 bases, with 18 bases lying between them. The length of the CDR3 is 13 residues. CDR3: CASSPSRDSPEYF. The CDR3 DNA sequence: TGTGCCAGCAGCCCTTCCCGGGACTCCCCGGAGTACTTC.

The gene calls are TRBV6-6 and TRBJ2-5; no firm D call. Trimming cost V 6 bases and J 0 bases, with 11 bases left between them. The CDR3 runs to 14 residues. CDR1 is MNHNY, CDR2 SVGAGI, per germline (reference sequence). This CDR3 reads CASRISQYQETQYF. CDR3 bases: TGTGCCAGCAGAATAAGCCAGTACCAAGAGACCCAGTACTTC.

This rearrangement joins TRBV30 to TRBJ1-1; D ambiguous. The CDR3 is 14 amino acids. Trimming cost V 0 bases and J 1 base, with 9 bases left between them. Germline lookup yields CDR1 GTSNPN and CDR2 SVGIG (reference sequence). CDR3 coding DNA: TGTGCCTGGAGTGTAGACAATCGGAACACTGAAGCTTTCTTT. This codes for CAWSVDNRNTEAFF. Filled out from reference TRBV30 and TRBJ1-1, the complete variable domain reads SQTIHQWPATLVQPVGSPLSLECTVEGTSNPNLYWYRQAAGRGLQLLFYSVGIGQISSEVPQNLSASRPQDRQFILSSKKLLLSDSGFYLCAWSVDNRNTEAFFGQGTRLTVV.

The V call is TRBV28, the J call TRBJ2-5; D perhaps matches TRBD1 (6 bases). CDR3 size: 11 residues. With 10 bases removed from V and 5 bases from J, the gap between germline ends came to 11 bases. Per germline, CDR1 MDHEN and CDR2 SYDVKM. In nucleotides, the CDR3 is TGTGCCACCCAGGGGTTTGAGACCCAGTACTTC. As protein: CATQGFETQYF.

J is TRBJ1-5 and V is TRBV28; 12 nucleotides align to TRBD1. Germline assignment: CDR1 MDHEN and CDR2 SYDVKM. CDR3 size: 16 residues. After removal of 2 bases from V and 7 bases from J, the junction contained 6 bases not matched to a gene. CDR3 region: CASSLGTGGEGQPQHF. CDR3 nucleotide sequence: TGTGCCAGCAGTTTAGGGACAGGGGGCGAAGGGCAGCCCCAGCATTTT.

The V call is TRBV2, the J call TRBJ2-7, with 7 bases identical to TRBD1. Germline CDR1 SNHLY, CDR2 FYNNEI. V trimming: 8 bases; J trimming: 3 bases; junction bases outside the gene matches: 13. This CDR3 region has 15 residues. The CDR3 reads CASVRNRGKGYEQYF. CDR3 nucleotides: TGTGCCAGCGTCAGGAACAGGGGCAAAGGCTACGAGCAGTACTTC.

The chain joins TRBV30 to TRBJ1-6; tentatively, D is TRBD1 (5 bases). The CDR3 sequence is 14 residues long. Trimming took 5 bases from V and 7 from J, leaving 15 bases between them. CDR1 GTSNPN and CDR2 SVGIG come from the germline V gene (reference sequence). The CDR3: CAWSLGTLNSPLHF. The CDR3 region has the DNA TGTGCCTGGTCCCTCGGGACTCTGAATTCACCCCTCCACTTT. Complete variable domain (other parts from reference TRBV30 and TRBJ1-6): SQTIHQWPATLVQPVGSPLSLECTVEGTSNPNLYWYRQAAGRGLQLLFYSVGIGQISSEVPQNLSASRPQDRQFILSSKKLLLSDSGFYLCAWSLGTLNSPLHFGNGTRLTVT.

This chain uses TRBV20-1 with TRBJ1-1; the D gene is possibly TRBD1 (5 bases). This CDR3 spans 11 amino acids. CDR1 and CDR2 (germline): DFQATT, SNEGSKA (reference sequence). Deletions cut 2 bases from V and 5 bases from J, with 6 bases between. In DNA form, the CDR3 reads TGCAGTGCTAGATCAGGGACTGAAGCTTTCTTT. This encodes CSARSGTEAFF.